These 25 T cell receptor beta chains were sequenced from one sample in a study of lymphopenia after photon versus proton radiotherapy. Measured with immunoSEQ multiplex PCR; TCRdb has only the in-frame clones, and not every one. The sample consists of around 25,000 clones, more than 80% of them appearing once. Sequenced material: peripheral blood, taken from a patient treated with photon-based radiotherapy. These receptors were collected from a man aged 25-45 years with gastric cancer.

V is TRBV12-5 and J is TRBJ2-1; 9 bases are a match to TRBD1. Germline V CDR1 and CDR2: LGHNT, FRNRAP. The CDR3 is 15 amino acids. V lost 0 bases to trimming and J lost 9 bases; unmatched junction nucleotides: 6. Here the CDR3 DNA reads TGTGCTAGTGGTTTGGTCGGGACAGGGCCGATTGAGCAGTTCTTC. Translating gives CASGLVGTGPIEQFF.

The chain links TRBV19 to TRBJ1-6; 8 bases align to TRBD1. Germline CDR1 LNHDA, CDR2 SQIVND (reference sequence). This CDR3 comprises 15 residues. With 4 bases clipped from V and 4 bases from J, the junction kept 3 bases outside the gene matches. The DNA of the CDR3 is TGTGCCAGTAGTACGCGGACAGGGTATAATTCACCCCTCCACTTT. As protein: CASSTRTGYNSPLHF.

This chain joins TRBV5-1 and TRBJ1-4, with D perhaps TRBD1 (5 bases). CDR1 SGHRS and CDR2 YFSETQ come from the germline V gene. Trimming cost V 4 bases and J 7 bases, with 17 bases left between them. The CDR3 has 15 residues. This CDR3 reads CASSPGTPVGEKLFF. The DNA for the CDR3 is TGCGCCAGCAGCCCCGGGACCCCGGTGGGTGAAAAACTGTTTTTT.

The chain carries TRBV11-3 and TRBJ2-5; D tentatively reads TRBD1 or TRBD2 (5 bases each). The CDR3 sequence is 15 residues long. Per germline, CDR1 SGHNT and CDR2 YENEEA. The V gene lost 1 base and the J gene lost 5 bases, with 14 bases spanning the gap. The CDR3 DNA is TGTGCCAGCAGCTTAGGGTCAGGGCGGGTCGAGACCCAGTACTTC. This translates into CASSLGSGRVETQYF.

This rearrangement joins TRBV4-1 to TRBJ2-1, with D possibly matching TRBD2 (5 bases). V dropped 4 bases and J dropped 9 bases, with 13 bases sitting between them. Germline V CDR1 and CDR2: MGHRA, YSYEKL. There are 13 residues in the CDR3. The CDR3: CASSLELDREQFF. The CDR3, as DNA: TGCGCCAGCAGCCTCGAACTAGATCGTGAGCAGTTCTTC.

The chain couples TRBV7-9 to TRBJ1-2; 7 bases fit TRBD1. In germline, CDR1 is SEHNR, CDR2 FQNEAQ (reference sequence). The V segment lost 3 bases and the J segment 3 bases; nucleotides outside the gene matches: 1. This CDR3 contains 13 residues. The CDR3 loop is CASSFGTDYGYTF. CDR3 nucleotides: TGTGCCAGCAGCTTCGGGACAGACTATGGCTACACCTTC. The whole variable domain, remainder taken from reference TRBV7-9 and TRBJ1-2, is DTGVSQNPRHKITKRGQNVTFRCDPISEHNRLYWYRQTLGQGPEFLTYFQNEAQLEKSRLLSDRFSAERPKGSFSTLEIQRTEQGDSAMYLCASSFGTDYGYTFGSGTRLTVV.

The chain has TRBV27 and TRBJ2-7, with 12 nucleotides matching TRBD2. The CDR3 length is 12 residues. CDR1 MNHEY and CDR2 SMNVEV come from the germline V gene (reference sequence). V trimming: 8 bases; J trimming: 4 bases; junction bases outside the gene matches: 0. CDR3 sequence (DNA): TGTGCCAGCGGGACTAGCGGGTACGAGCAGTACTTC. Translation: CASGTSGYEQYF.

This clone appeared once. This chain connects TRBV5-1 to TRBJ2-3; D is uncertain. The CDR3 sequence is 14 residues long. From germline, CDR1 is SGHRS and CDR2 YFSETQ. V dropped 0 bases and J dropped 0 bases, with 5 bases sitting between them. CDR3 residues: CASSLADSTDTQYF. CDR3 nucleotides: TGCGCCAGCAGCTTGGCGGACAGCACAGATACGCAGTATTTT.

The V and J genes are TRBV5-8 and TRBJ2-1, with a weak D call TRBD2 (5 bases). There are 14 residues in the CDR3. V gave up 2 bases and J gave up 6 bases, with 12 bases separating them. Germline V gene data show CDR1 as SGHTS and CDR2 as YDEGEE. CDR3 sequence reads: CASSFRDWINEQFF. In DNA form, the CDR3 reads TGTGCCAGCAGCTTCCGGGATTGGATCAATGAGCAGTTCTTC.

This chain uses TRBV5-4 with TRBJ2-3; TRBD2 agrees at 14 bases. CDR1 and CDR2 (germline): SGHNT, YYREEE (reference sequence). The CDR3 extends over 17 amino acids. J gave up 2 bases and V 4 bases, and 6 bases lay outside the gene matches. This chain's CDR3 is CASSKGTSGGYTDTQYF. CDR3 coding DNA: TGTGCCAGCAGCAAAGGGACTAGCGGGGGTTACACAGATACGCAGTATTTT.

This chain connects TRBV2 to TRBJ2-5, with 10 bases aligning to TRBD1. V dropped 6 bases and J dropped 5; count of bases not matched to a gene: 9. CDR3 size: 15 residues. In germline, CDR1 is SNHLY, CDR2 FYNNEI. DNA for the CDR3: TGTGCCAGCAGGGCGGACAGGGGGGCAGGGGAGACCCAGTACTTC. It yields the protein CASRADRGAGETQYF. Using reference TRBV2 and TRBJ2-5 for the parts outside the CDR3, the full variable domain is EPEVTQTPSHQVTQMGQEVILRCVPISNHLYFYWYRQILGQKVEFLVSFYNNEISEKSEIFDDQFSVERPDGSNFTLKIRSTKLEDSAMYFCASRADRGAGETQYFGPGTRLLVL.

The chain uses TRBV7-9 and TRBJ2-1; D might be TRBD1 (7 bases). This CDR3 spans 14 amino acids. Germline V CDR1 and CDR2: SEHNR, FQNEAQ (reference sequence). Trimming took off 5 bases at V and 3 bases at J, with 11 bases between the two ends. For the CDR3, the DNA is TGTGCCAGCAGCCAGGGGGGCAACTACAATGAGCAGTTCTTC. Residues: CASSQGGNYNEQFF.

The chain links TRBV5-1 to TRBJ2-7, with a tentative D call TRBD1 (7 bases). Trimming left V 0 bases short and J 7 bases short, with 17 bases between. The CDR3 is 15 residues long. Germline V gives CDR1 SGHRS, CDR2 YFSETQ. This chain's CDR3 is CASSLVAGGKGEQYF. DNA of the CDR3: TGCGCCAGCAGCTTGGTGGCAGGGGGGAAGGGAGAGCAGTACTTC.

Note on this clone: The junction and the germline gene differ at one end; a read error may be behind it. The V call is TRBV5-5, the J call TRBJ1-1; D is ambiguous. The CDR3 totals 13 residues. CDR1 is SGHKS and CDR2 is YYEKEE in the germline V gene (reference sequence). The CDR3 protein is CASSLVANTEAFF. The CDR3 DNA is TGTGCCAGCAGCTTGGTTGCAAACACCGAAGCTTTCTTT.

The rearrangement links TRBV7-9 to TRBJ1-4; no reliable D call. CDR1 SEHNR and CDR2 FQNEAQ come from the germline V gene (reference sequence). V was clipped by 5 bases and J by 0 bases, with 10 bases between them. This CDR3 has 15 amino acids. The CDR3 sequence is CASSPSIATNEKLFF. The CDR3 nucleotides read TGTGCCAGCAGCCCTTCTATTGCAACTAATGAAAAACTGTTTTTT.

This clone was recorded once. The chain employs TRBV7-2 and TRBJ1-3; possibly TRBD1 for D (6 bases). Per the germline V gene, CDR1 is SGHTA and CDR2 is FQGNSA. The CDR3 runs to 16 residues. The ends were cut back, 5 bases at V and 2 bases at J, with 16 bases in the middle. The CDR3 sequence is CASSPPPGAAGNTIYF. The CDR3 DNA reads as TGTGCCAGCAGCCCCCCCCCAGGGGCCGCTGGAAACACCATATATTTT.

The gene calls are TRBV5-1 and TRBJ2-5; tentatively, D is TRBD1 (5 bases). The CDR3 runs to 15 residues. Germline V gene data show CDR1 as SGHRS and CDR2 as YFSETQ. The V end was cut by 0 bases, the J end by 2 bases, with 11 bases between. CDR3 protein: CASSLGGAFQETQYF. In DNA form, the CDR3 reads TGCGCCAGCAGCTTGGGGGGCGCTTTTCAAGAGACCCAGTACTTC.

A few counts support this clone. This chain links TRBV19 with TRBJ2-1; D might be TRBD2 (5 bases). CDR3 length equals 15 residues. CDR1 and CDR2 from the germline V gene are LNHDA and SQIVND (reference sequence). The germline V and J ends were trimmed by 3 bases and 11 bases, with 20 bases remaining between them. CDR3 DNA sequence: TGTGCCAGTAGTATTAGCGTCGAGCGCTCAATAAAGCAGTTCTTC. Protein sequence: CASSISVERSIKQFF.

The rearrangement uses TRBV10-3 and TRBJ2-7; D remains unclear. CDR3 length: 14 residues. Germline V lookup: CDR1 ENHRY, CDR2 SYGVKD. The V end lost 0 bases, the J end lost 3 bases, and 9 bases lay between the germline ends. This chain's CDR3 is CAISESNSIYEQYF. In nucleotides, the CDR3 is TGTGCCATCAGTGAGTCGAACAGTATCTACGAGCAGTACTTC.

The V and J genes are TRBV27 and TRBJ2-1, with TRBD2 matching 13 bases. V lost 4 bases and J lost 12; bases outside the gene matches: 12. CDR1 and CDR2 from the germline V gene are MNHEY and SMNVEV (reference sequence). The CDR3 has 16 amino acids. CDR3 sequence: CASSSQLAGGPVGQFF. The CDR3 bases are TGTGCCAGCAGTTCGCAACTAGCGGGAGGGCCAGTTGGGCAGTTCTTC.

Comments on this clone: Other nucleotide sequences in the sample specify the same CDR3. V gene TRBV2 combines with J gene TRBJ2-5; 13 bases are shared with TRBD2. Germline-derived CDR1 and CDR2 are SNHLY and FYNNEI. Trimming took 8 bases from V and 4 from J; bases not matched to a gene: 4. The length of the CDR3 is 14 residues. The CDR3 coding sequence is TGTGCCAGCCGGACTAGCGGGAGTAGAGAGACCCAGTACTTC. Translated: CASRTSGSRETQYF.

Remarks on this clone: The same CDR3 arises from other DNA sequences in this sample as well. The V and J genes are TRBV28 and TRBJ1-2, with D uncertain. This CDR3 has 13 amino acids. Looked up from germline, CDR1 is MDHEN and CDR2 is SYDVKM. V was cut by 8 bases and J by 2 bases, with 12 bases left in between. CDR3 region: CASGGPGNYGYTF. The DNA of the CDR3 is TGTGCCAGCGGCGGCCCGGGAAACTATGGCTACACCTTC.

The chain is built from TRBV27 and TRBJ2-3; no firm D call. V shed 2 bases and J shed 5 bases, with 23 bases lying between them. Germline V gene lookup returns CDR1 MNHEY and CDR2 SMNVEV (reference sequence). The length of the CDR3 is 18 residues. The CDR3 reads CASSLDLRAANLVDTQYF. The DNA for the CDR3 is TGTGCCAGCAGTTTAGATCTAAGGGCAGCGAATCTTGTAGATACGCAGTATTTT.

The V call is TRBV7-8, the J call TRBJ2-1; 9 bases match TRBD1. Unmatched junction bases numbered 9, after V lost 1 base and J lost 8 bases. The CDR3 contains 16 residues. Germline CDR1 and CDR2: SGHVS and FQNEAQ. DNA of the CDR3: TGTGCCAGCAGCTTAGAACGGGACAGGGCTTTTGATGAGCAGTTCTTC. Its translation is CASSLERDRAFDEQFF.

V usage is TRBV28 and J usage is TRBJ1-5; no firm D call. Germline values: CDR1 MDHEN, CDR2 SYDVKM. The V gene lost 9 bases and the J gene lost 1 base, with 10 bases spanning the gap. This CDR3 is built from 13 residues. The CDR3 loop is CASNRQSNQPQHF. The CDR3, as DNA: TGTGCCAGTAATAGGCAAAGCAATCAGCCCCAGCATTTT.